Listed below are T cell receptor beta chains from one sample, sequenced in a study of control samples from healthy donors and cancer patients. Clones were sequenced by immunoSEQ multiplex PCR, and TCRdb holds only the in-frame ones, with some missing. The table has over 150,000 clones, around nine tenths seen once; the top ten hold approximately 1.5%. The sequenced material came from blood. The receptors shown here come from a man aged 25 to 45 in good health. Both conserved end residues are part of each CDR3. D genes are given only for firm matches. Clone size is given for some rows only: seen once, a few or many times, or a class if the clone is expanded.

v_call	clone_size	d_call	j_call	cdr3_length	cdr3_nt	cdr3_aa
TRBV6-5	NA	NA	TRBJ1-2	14	TGTGCCAGCACTGCATCCGGGGCTTCCTATGGCTACACCTTC	CASTASGASYGYTF
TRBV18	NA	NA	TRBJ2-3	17	TGTGCCAGCTCACCACCGTCGCGAGGGGGGCCGAGGGATACGCAGTATTTT	CASSPPSRGGPRDTQYF
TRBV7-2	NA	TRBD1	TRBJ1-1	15	TGTGCCAGCAGCTTTTATCGGACAGGGGTCCCTGAAGCTTTCTTT	CASSFYRTGVPEAFF
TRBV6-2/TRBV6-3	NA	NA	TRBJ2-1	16	TGTGCCAGCAGTTACTTCTACGCAAGCTCCTACAATGAGCAGTTCTTC	CASSYFYASSYNEQFF
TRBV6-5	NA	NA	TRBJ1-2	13	TGTGCCAGCACTAACGAGGGGGGGAATGGCTACACCTTC	CASTNEGGNGYTF
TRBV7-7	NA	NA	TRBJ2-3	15	TGTGCCAGCAGCTTAGGATCCGGAAGGGGAGATACGCAGTATTTT	CASSLGSGRGDTQYF
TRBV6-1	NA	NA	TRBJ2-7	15	TGTGCCAGCAGTGAAGCGAGGACAGCACCCTACGAGCAGTACTTC	CASSEARTAPYEQYF
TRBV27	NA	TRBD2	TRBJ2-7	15	TGTGCCAGCAGCCCAAGCGGGGGCCGACCGGGCGAGCAGTACTTC	CASSPSGGRPGEQYF
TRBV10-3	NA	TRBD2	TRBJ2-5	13	TGTGCCATCAGTGAGCGGGGGGAAGAGACCCAGTACTTC	CAISERGEETQYF
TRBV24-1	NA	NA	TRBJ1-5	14	TGTGCCACCAGTGAAACGGGAGAGAATCAGCCCCAGCATTTT	CATSETGENQPQHF
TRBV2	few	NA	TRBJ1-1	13	TGTGCCAGCAGAATGACGGAAGGCACTGAAGCTTTCTTT	CASRMTEGTEAFF
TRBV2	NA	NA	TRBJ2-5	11	TGTGCCAGCAGTAGGAAAGAGACCCAGTACTTC	CASSRKETQYF
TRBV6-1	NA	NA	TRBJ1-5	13	TGTGCCAGCAGTGAGGGTCGGGTCCAGCCCCAGCATTTT	CASSEGRVQPQHF
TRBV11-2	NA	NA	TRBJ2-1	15	TGTGCCAGCAGCTTAGATGGGGGGGCCCACAATGAGCAGTTCTTC	CASSLDGGAHNEQFF
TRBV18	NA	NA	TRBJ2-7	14	TGTGCCAGCTCACCGAAACAGGGCTCCTACGAGCAGTACTTC	CASSPKQGSYEQYF
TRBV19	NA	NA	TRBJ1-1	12	TGTGCCAGTAGCACAGGAAACACTGAAGCTTTCTTT	CASSTGNTEAFF
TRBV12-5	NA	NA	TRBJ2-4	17	TGTGCTAGTGGTTTGGTATATAGGGTCCTAGCCAAAAACATTCAGTACTTC	CASGLVYRVLAKNIQYF
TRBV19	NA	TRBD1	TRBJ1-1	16	TGTGCCAGTAGGGTTGGGGACAGGGGGCAGGTCACTGAAGCTTTCTTT	CASRVGDRGQVTEAFF
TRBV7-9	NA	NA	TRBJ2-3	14	TGTGCCAGCAGCCACGCGGGACGACCCGATACGCAGTATTTT	CASSHAGRPDTQYF
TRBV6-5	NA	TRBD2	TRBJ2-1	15	TGTGCCAGCAGCTTACTAGCGGGAGGATCCAATGAGCAGTTCTTC	CASSLLAGGSNEQFF
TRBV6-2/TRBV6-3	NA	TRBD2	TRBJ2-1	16	TGTGCCAGCAGTTCAGACCCTAGCGGGGGAAACAATGAGCAGTTCTTC	CASSSDPSGGNNEQFF
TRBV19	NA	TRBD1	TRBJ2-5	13	TGTGCCAGTAGGAGGACAGGGGCGGAGACCCAGTACTTC	CASRRTGAETQYF